The clone carrying this TCR beta chain was recorded a few times. The source of the sample is a study of T-cell memory formation after mild COVID-19. On the study more broadly: TCR clusters showed largely donor specificity.

5'RACE primed at constant segments yielded TCR alpha and TCR beta cDNA libraries bearing sample barcodes and UMIs. Each CDR3 protein gets one entry after TCRdb re-called the 5' RACE reads with MiXCR. This sample has about 470,000 distinct CDR3 sequences, with 15% to 20% found just once. From germline, CDR1 is SGHTS and CDR2 YDEGEE. The CDR3 covers 16 residues. Trimming cost V 3 bases and J 5 bases; bases outside gene matches: 9. This clonotype was obtained from an adult woman who had mild COVID-19 (a few samples of this study predate the infection). Cell type and time point are not known. The rearrangement uses TRBV5-8 and TRBJ2-7; 12 bases match TRBD1. The sample taken for sequencing was PBMCs or a T cell subset sorted from them (not recorded which). The DNA of the CDR3 is TGTGCCAGCAGCTCACCCCGGGACAGGGGGCGGGACGAGCAGTACTTC. It encodes CASSSPRDRGRDEQYF.